These T cell receptor beta chains were read from a single sample in a study of blood T cells in healthy people across ages. TCRdb re-analysed the 5' RACE reads in MiXCR, keeping a single row per CDR3 protein. The table records approximately 900,000 distinct CDR3 sequences, approximately 49% of them present only once. What was sequenced was blood. These receptors all come from a young man in good health. Both conserved end residues are part of each CDR3. The order of the fields is clone size, D gene, V gene, J gene, CDR3 protein, CDR3 DNA. A D gene is named only where the DNA matches it firmly. Not every row has a clone size; where given, it reads once, few, many or a size class.

.,TRBD1,TRBV10-3,TRBJ2-5,CAISQSTGGFQETQYF,TGTGCCATCAGCCAATCGACAGGGGGGTTCCAAGAGACCCAGTACTTC
.,TRBD1,TRBV10-3,TRBJ2-7,CAISELDRAYEQYF,TGTGCCATCAGTGAGTTGGACAGGGCATACGAGCAGTACTTC
few,TRBD2,TRBV20-1,TRBJ2-1,CSAGISGGPTYNEQFF,TGCAGTGCTGGAATTAGCGGGGGCCCTACCTACAATGAGCAGTTCTTC
.,TRBD1,TRBV5-1,TRBJ2-5,CASSFQGGEETQYF,TGCGCCAGCAGCTTTCAAGGGGGCGAAGAGACCCAGTACTTC
few,TRBD2,TRBV6-2/TRBV6-3,TRBJ2-1,CASSGKRGVFNEQFF,TGTGCCAGCAGTGGAAAGCGGGGGGTCTTCAATGAGCAGTTCTTC
once,TRBD1,TRBV28,TRBJ1-1,CASSLSGQPPNTEAFF,TGTGCCAGCAGTTTATCGGGACAGCCGCCGAACACTGAAGCTTTCTTT
few,.,TRBV29-1,TRBJ2-3,CSVEDGSPPDTQYF,TGCAGCGTTGAAGACGGCTCTCCGCCGGATACGCAGTATTTT
once,.,TRBV5-1,TRBJ2-1,CASSSTRYEQFF,TGCGCCAGCAGCAGTACTAGGTATGAGCAGTTCTTC
.,.,TRBV25-1,TRBJ2-2,CTSSEYGRGHTGELFF,TGTACCAGCAGTGAATACGGCAGGGGCCATACCGGGGAGCTGTTTTTT
.,TRBD1,TRBV9,TRBJ2-1,CASSVAGTGGNEQFF,TGTGCCAGCAGCGTAGCGGGGACAGGGGGCAATGAGCAGTTCTTC
.,TRBD2,TRBV11-2,TRBJ2-3,CASSLLGLAGGRDTQYF,TGTGCCAGCAGCCTCCTGGGACTAGCGGGGGGGAGAGATACGCAGTATTTT
few,.,TRBV6-6,TRBJ2-3,CASSVGTTTDTQYF,TGTGCCAGCAGTGTGGGGACGACTACAGATACGCAGTATTTT
.,.,TRBV7-9,TRBJ2-3,CASSGASTDTQYF,TGTGCCAGCAGCGGGGCTAGCACAGATACGCAGTATTTT
once,.,TRBV4-2,TRBJ2-1,CAISPPGYRDEQFF,TGTGCCATCAGCCCGCCTGGTTATCGCGATGAGCAGTTCTTC
.,TRBD1,TRBV5-1,TRBJ2-3,CASSSWTGYTDTQYF,TGCGCCAGCAGCTCCTGGACAGGGTACACAGATACGCAGTATTTT
.,.,TRBV5-1,TRBJ1-6,CASSSLDSPLHF,TGCGCCAGCAGCTCCCTCGATTCACCCCTCCACTTT
.,TRBD1,TRBV6-6,TRBJ1-2,CASSYVTGGGYGYTF,TGTGCCAGCAGTTACGTTACAGGGGGCGGCTATGGCTACACCTTC
.,.,TRBV13,TRBJ2-5,CASSPGTEWETQYF,TGTGCCAGCAGCCCGGGAACTGAATGGGAGACCCAGTACTTC
.,.,TRBV30,TRBJ1-6,CAWSVDGNSPLHF,TGTGCCTGGAGTGTAGATGGTAATTCACCCCTCCACTTT
.,.,TRBV29-1,TRBJ2-5,CSVRIGQPYGQYF,TGCAGCGTTCGGATTGGACAGCCCTACGGGCAGTACTTC
.,.,TRBV7-2,TRBJ2-7,CASSFLAGNEQYF,TGTGCCAGCAGCTTCTTGGCGGGAAACGAGCAGTACTTC
.,.,TRBV4-1,TRBJ2-1,CASSQDHPAEQFF,TGCGCCAGCAGCCAAGATCACCCGGCTGAGCAGTTCTTC
.,TRBD1,TRBV6-5,TRBJ1-1,CASIAGGLRTEAFF,TGTGCCAGCATTGCAGGGGGCCTTCGCACTGAAGCTTTCTTT
few,.,TRBV9,TRBJ2-3,CASSLRQVMDTQYF,TGTGCCAGCAGCCTCCGACAGGTAATGGATACGCAGTATTTT
.,.,TRBV6-2/TRBV6-3,TRBJ2-1,CASSYSISGSNEQFF,TGTGCCAGCAGTTACTCAATATCTGGGTCCAATGAGCAGTTCTTC
few,TRBD1,TRBV5-1,TRBJ2-7,CAAEPRGQYRMIYEQYF,TGCGCCGCCGAGCCACGGGGACAGTATAGAATGATCTACGAGCAGTACTTC
few,TRBD2,TRBV27,TRBJ2-7,CASSPGTSPYEQYF,TGTGCCAGCAGTCCCGGGACTAGCCCCTACGAGCAGTACTTC
few,TRBD2,TRBV4-2,TRBJ2-3,CASSQDSNSAGGPSDTQYF,TGTGCCAGCAGCCAAGATTCGAATTCGGCGGGGGGGCCTTCAGATACGCAGTATTTT
.,TRBD1,TRBV2,TRBJ2-7,CASSEPGTGPNEQYF,TGTGCCAGCAGTGAGCCAGGGACAGGGCCCAACGAGCAGTACTTC
.,TRBD1,TRBV6-5,TRBJ1-1,CASSPTGDRAFF,TGTGCCAGCAGTCCTACAGGGGACCGGGCTTTCTTT
few,.,TRBV25-1,TRBJ2-1,CASSEYKGEVEQFF,TGTGCCAGCAGTGAATATAAGGGGGAGGTTGAGCAGTTCTTC
few,.,TRBV18,TRBJ2-5,CASSPGRSPQETQYF,TGTGCCAGCTCACCCGGACGGAGTCCCCAAGAGACCCAGTACTTC
.,TRBD1,TRBV4-1,TRBJ1-4,CASSHYGQGIEKLFF,TGCGCCAGCAGCCATTACGGACAGGGGATCGAAAAACTGTTTTTT
.,TRBD1,TRBV5-1,TRBJ2-5,CASSPMTGEGQETQYF,TGCGCCAGCAGCCCAATGACAGGGGAAGGCCAAGAGACCCAGTACTTC
.,.,TRBV2,TRBJ2-1,CGSSASRTYNEQFF,TGTGGATCGTCGGCGTCACGTACCTACAATGAGCAGTTCTTC
.,.,TRBV4-1,TRBJ2-1,CASSQDRAFTVNEQFF,TGCGCCAGCAGCCAAGACAGGGCTTTTACAGTCAATGAGCAGTTCTTC
.,.,TRBV9,TRBJ2-3,CASSPPTSPTQYF,TGTGCCAGCAGCCCACCGACTAGTCCGACGCAGTATTTT
few,.,TRBV11-2,TRBJ2-7,CASSFADGSSYEQYF,TGTGCCAGCAGCTTTGCGGACGGGAGCTCCTACGAGCAGTACTTC
few,TRBD2,TRBV28,TRBJ2-3,CASRGAGGRVDTQYF,TGTGCCAGCAGGGGCGCGGGGGGCCGGGTAGATACGCAGTATTTT
.,.,TRBV7-2,TRBJ1-1,CASSTTVMNTEAFF,TGTGCCAGCAGCACTACAGTCATGAACACTGAAGCTTTCTTT
.,.,TRBV9,TRBJ2-1,CASSVEDGAAEQFF,TGTGCCAGCAGCGTAGAGGACGGGGCAGCGGAGCAGTTCTTC
.,.,TRBV7-9,TRBJ2-1,CASSPLKGSYNEQFF,TGTGCCAGCAGCCCACTCAAGGGGTCCTACAATGAGCAGTTCTTC
.,TRBD1,TRBV7-6,TRBJ2-5,CASSRRQGPGYNEQYF,TGTGCCAGCAGCAGAAGACAGGGGCCCGGCTACAATGAGCAGTACTTC
few,.,TRBV5-1,TRBJ2-7,CASSDQTVGSYEQYF,TGCGCCAGCAGCGACCAGACAGTAGGGTCTTACGAGCAGTACTTC